This passage covers 18 T cell receptor beta chains from one sample sequenced in a study of vaccination effects on CD4 cells after COVID-19. Their recognized antigens are unknown. After roughly eleven days in culture, the CD4+ T cells were isolated. Assay used: immunoSEQ multiplex PCR; TCRdb lists only in-frame clones, some missing. Among under 30,000 clones listed, over 55% were seen once. The source was CD4+ T cells from PBMCs cultured without peptide, collected before COVID-19 vaccination. All receptors come from a human donor who received a COVID-19 vaccine.

The V and J genes are TRBV15 and TRBJ1-1; D gene ambiguous. The CDR3 totals 13 residues. Trimming removed 4 bases at V and 4 bases at J, with 10 bases between. Per germline, CDR1 LNHNV and CDR2 YYDKDF (reference sequence). Here the CDR3 reads CATSNRHRTEAFF. The CDR3 DNA reads as TGTGCCACCAGCAATAGACACCGCACTGAAGCTTTCTTT.

The CDR3 bases are TGCGCCAGCAGCTCCGGGACAGGGTTCATGAACACTGAAGCTTTCTTT. Residues: CASSSGTGFMNTEAFF. V gene TRBV5-1 combines with J gene TRBJ1-1, with 9 bases aligning to TRBD1. The V gene's germline CDR1 is SGHRS and CDR2 YFSETQ. Germline trimming cut 3 bases from V and 0 bases from J; bases unmatched to any gene: 6. The CDR3 has 16 residues.

The rearrangement joins TRBV5-4 to TRBJ2-5; D gene ambiguous. The CDR3 is made up of 13 amino acids. Germline lookup yields CDR1 SGHNT and CDR2 YYREEE (reference sequence). With 0 bases removed from V and 1 base from J, the gap between germline ends came to 4 bases. The DNA for the CDR3 is TGTGCCAGCAGCTTGGGGACCCAAGAGACCCAGTACTTC. Amino acids: CASSLGTQETQYF.

The chain recombines TRBV19 with TRBJ1-5; tentative D call: TRBD1 (6 bases). Germline CDR1 LNHDA, CDR2 SQIVND (reference sequence). V was clipped by 4 bases and J by 6 bases, with 10 bases between them. This CDR3 spans 13 amino acids. Here the CDR3 reads CASSRDIPQPQHF. DNA for the CDR3: TGTGCCAGTAGTAGGGACATTCCTCAGCCCCAGCATTTT.

The chain combines TRBV28 with TRBJ1-4, with D unresolved. Germline CDR1 and CDR2: MDHEN and SYDVKM. This CDR3 region has 14 residues. V dropped 2 bases and J dropped 2 bases, with 6 bases sitting between them. CDR3 coding DNA: TGTGCCAGCAGTTTACGAGCGACTAATGAAAAACTGTTTTTT. Translating it yields CASSLRATNEKLFF. The full variable domain, completed using reference TRBV28 and TRBJ1-4, is DVKVTQSSRYLVKRTGEKVFLECVQDMDHENMFWYRQDPGLGLRLIYFSYDVKMKEKGDIPEGYSVSREKKERFSLILESASTNQTSMYLCASSLRATNEKLFFGSGTQLSVL.

This chain connects TRBV29-1 to TRBJ1-1; D is possibly TRBD1 (6 bases). The CDR3 spans 13 residues. Germline V CDR1 and CDR2: SQVTM, ANQGSEA. The ends were cut back, 3 bases at V and 3 bases at J, with 11 bases in the middle. CDR3 region: CSVDFSGDTEAFF. In DNA, the CDR3 is TGCAGCGTTGATTTTTCAGGGGACACTGAAGCTTTCTTT.

This clone was detected only a few times. The chain carries TRBV14 and TRBJ2-5, with a tentative D call TRBD1 (7 bases). CDR1 is SGHDN and CDR2 is FVKESK in the germline V gene. This CDR3 comprises 15 residues. Trimming left V 3 bases short and J 5 bases short, with 16 bases between. CDR3 in amino acids: CASSQRDRDRETQYF. The CDR3 DNA sequence: TGTGCCAGCAGCCAGCGGGACAGAGATAGGGAGACCCAGTACTTC.

This rearrangement joins TRBV11-2 to TRBJ1-4; maybe TRBD1 (6 bases). The CDR3 consists of 17 residues. V was clipped by 4 bases and J by 0 bases, with 15 bases between them. Germline CDR1 is SGHAT and CDR2 is FQNNGV. CDR3 in DNA: TGTGCCAGCAGCTCCCTCAGGGGTCCTTCAACTAATGAAAAACTGTTTTTT. Its protein is CASSSLRGPSTNEKLFF.

This clone has a handful of counts. V usage is TRBV18 and J usage is TRBJ2-3; 10 positions match TRBD2. After removal of 3 bases from V and 2 bases from J, the junction contained 8 bases not matched to a gene. This CDR3 region has 17 residues. The germline V gene encodes CDR1 KGHSH and CDR2 LQKENI. The CDR3 region has the DNA TGTGCCAGCTCACCCATGTTAGCGGGGGGCCACACAGATACGCAGTATTTT. This gives the protein CASSPMLAGGHTDTQYF.

This clone was seen more than once but under ten times. The chain joins TRBV24-1 to TRBJ2-7, with no clear D. The V gene lost 3 bases and the J gene lost 0 bases, with 8 bases spanning the gap. The CDR3 extends over 14 amino acids. Germline V CDR1 and CDR2: KGHDR, SFDVKD. CDR3 loop: CATSDVGTSYEQYF. Written as DNA, the CDR3 is TGTGCCACCAGTGATGTGGGAACCTCCTACGAGCAGTACTTC.

This chain uses TRBV4-1 with TRBJ2-1; no clear D gene. The germline V gene has CDR1 MGHRA and CDR2 YSYEKL. The germline V and J ends were trimmed by 4 bases and 8 bases, with 9 bases remaining between them. This CDR3 region has 12 residues. The CDR3 loop is CASSLQFDEQFF. The CDR3 nucleotides read TGCGCCAGCAGCCTCCAATTCGATGAGCAGTTCTTC.

V usage is TRBV4-1 and J usage is TRBJ1-1; the D is unclear. The V gene's germline CDR1 is MGHRA and CDR2 YSYEKL. V lost 3 bases and J 4 bases, leaving 9 bases between the germline ends. The CDR3 runs 13 residues. Here the CDR3 reads CASSHPDGTEAFF. The CDR3, as DNA: TGCGCCAGCAGCCACCCGGACGGCACTGAAGCTTTCTTT.

In this sample, this clone turned up a few times. The chain has TRBV7-6 and TRBJ2-5, with 10 bases fitting TRBD1. The CDR3 consists of 15 residues. From germline, CDR1 is SGHVS and CDR2 FNYEAQ. V dropped 5 bases and J dropped 8; count of bases not matched to a gene: 11. The CDR3 reads CASSQTGTGDITQYF. CDR3 coding DNA: TGTGCCAGCAGCCAAACCGGGACAGGGGATATAACCCAGTACTTC.

V usage is TRBV7-9 and J usage is TRBJ1-5; 8 bases agree with TRBD1. The CDR3 covers 15 residues. V shed 6 bases, J shed 3 bases, and the junction held 7 bases outside the gene matches. Germline V gene data show CDR1 as SEHNR and CDR2 as FQNEAQ (reference sequence). CDR3 nucleotides: TGTGCCAGCAGTGCGGAGCAGGGGGCCAATCAGCCCCAGCATTTT. Protein: CASSAEQGANQPQHF.

The chain joins TRBV5-4 to TRBJ2-7, with 12 bases matching TRBD2. Germline loops: CDR1 SGHNT, CDR2 YYREEE (reference sequence). CDR3 length: 14 amino acids. V lost 1 base, J lost 7 bases, and 3 bases stayed unmatched. CDR3 sequence: CASSLLAGGREQYF. Here the CDR3 DNA reads TGTGCCAGCAGCTTGCTAGCGGGGGGGCGTGAGCAGTACTTC.

The V and J genes are TRBV3-1 (or the pseudogene TRBV3-2) and TRBJ2-1, with D perhaps TRBD2 (6 bases). Germline CDR1 is LGHDT and CDR2 is YNNKEL (reference sequence). The V and J ends lost 8 bases and 0 bases respectively, with 20 bases between them. This CDR3 is built from 17 residues. The CDR3 DNA follows: TGTGCCAGCCATAATTTCCATAGCGGCTACTCCTACAATGAGCAGTTCTTC. Its protein is CASHNFHSGYSYNEQFF.

There are a few counts of this clone. The chain uses TRBV27 and TRBJ2-7; 9 bases map to TRBD1. The ends lost 4 bases at V and 2 bases at J; junction bases unmatched: 21. Germline V CDR1 and CDR2: MNHEY, SMNVEV (reference sequence). The CDR3 length is 20 residues. The CDR3, as DNA: TGTGCCAGCAGTTCCCGGGTGAATTTTAAGGGACAGGGTAGTACCTACGAGCAGTACTTC. Protein product: CASSSRVNFKGQGSTYEQYF.

The genes are TRBV14 and TRBJ2-1; D unclear. Trimming pared 4 bases from V and 6 bases from J, leaving 7 bases between. Looked up from germline, CDR1 is SGHDN and CDR2 is FVKESK. The CDR3 sequence is 12 residues long. CDR3 coding DNA: TGTGCCAGCAGCCCCATGGGCAATGAGCAGTTCTTC. This sequence encodes CASSPMGNEQFF. Full variable domain (rest looked up from reference TRBV14 and TRBJ2-1): EAGVTQFPSHSVIEKGQTVTLRCDPISGHDNLYWYRRVMGKEIKFLLHFVKESKQDESGMPNNRFLAERTGGTYSTLKVQPAELEDSGVYFCASSPMGNEQFFGPGTRLTVL.